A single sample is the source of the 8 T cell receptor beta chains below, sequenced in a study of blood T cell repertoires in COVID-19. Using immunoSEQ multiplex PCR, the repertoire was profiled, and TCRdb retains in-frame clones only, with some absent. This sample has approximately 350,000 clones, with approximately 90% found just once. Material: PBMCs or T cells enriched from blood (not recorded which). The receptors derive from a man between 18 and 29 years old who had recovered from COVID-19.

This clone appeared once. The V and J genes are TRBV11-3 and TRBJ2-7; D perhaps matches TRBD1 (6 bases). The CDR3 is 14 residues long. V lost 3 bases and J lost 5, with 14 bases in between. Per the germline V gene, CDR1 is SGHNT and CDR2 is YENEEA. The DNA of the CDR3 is TGTGCCAGCAGCTTTTCAGGGGACGGCCACGAGCAGTACTTC. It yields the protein CASSFSGDGHEQYF.

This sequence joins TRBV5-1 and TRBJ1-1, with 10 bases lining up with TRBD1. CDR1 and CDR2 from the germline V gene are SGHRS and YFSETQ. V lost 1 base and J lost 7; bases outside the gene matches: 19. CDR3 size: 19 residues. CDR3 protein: CASSLNGLSFGTGVFEAFF. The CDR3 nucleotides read TGCGCCAGCAGCTTGAATGGGCTGTCGTTCGGGACAGGGGTCTTTGAAGCTTTCTTT.

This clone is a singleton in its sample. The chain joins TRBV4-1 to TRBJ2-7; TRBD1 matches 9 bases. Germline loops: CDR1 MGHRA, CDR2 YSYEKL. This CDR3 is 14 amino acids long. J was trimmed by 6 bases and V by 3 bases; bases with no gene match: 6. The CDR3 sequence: CASSHRQGVGEQYF. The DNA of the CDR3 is TGCGCCAGCAGCCATCGACAGGGGGTCGGCGAGCAGTACTTC.

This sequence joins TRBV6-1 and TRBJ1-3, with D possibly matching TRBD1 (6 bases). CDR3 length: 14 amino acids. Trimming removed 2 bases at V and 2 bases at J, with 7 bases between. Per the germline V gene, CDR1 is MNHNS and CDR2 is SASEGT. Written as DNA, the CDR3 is TGTGCCAGCAGTGAATCAGGGGCTGGAAACACCATATATTTT. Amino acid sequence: CASSESGAGNTIYF.

The CDR3 sequence is CASSSRLEAADTQYF. The CDR3 DNA reads as TGTGCCAGCAGCTCCCGACTAGAAGCGGCAGATACGCAGTATTTT. The rearrangement links TRBV7-9 to TRBJ2-3, with D perhaps matching TRBD2 (6 bases). This CDR3 comprises 15 residues. V dropped 4 bases and J dropped 4 bases, with 15 bases sitting between them. Germline V lookup: CDR1 SEHNR, CDR2 FQNEAQ (reference sequence).

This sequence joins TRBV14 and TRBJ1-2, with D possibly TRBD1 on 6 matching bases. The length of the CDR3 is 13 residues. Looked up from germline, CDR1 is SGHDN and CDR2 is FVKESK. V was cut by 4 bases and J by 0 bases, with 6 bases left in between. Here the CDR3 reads CASSPGANYGYTF. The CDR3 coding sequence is TGTGCCAGCAGCCCAGGGGCTAACTATGGCTACACCTTC.

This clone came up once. CDR3 sequence (DNA): TGTGCCAGCAGTGCGACAGAAATGGGCTACACCTTC. Its protein is CASSATEMGYTF. This rearrangement joins TRBV12-3 or TRBV12-4 to TRBJ1-2, with D perhaps matching TRBD1 (5 bases). With 5 bases removed from V and 8 bases from J, the gap between germline ends came to 12 bases. The CDR3 consists of 12 residues.

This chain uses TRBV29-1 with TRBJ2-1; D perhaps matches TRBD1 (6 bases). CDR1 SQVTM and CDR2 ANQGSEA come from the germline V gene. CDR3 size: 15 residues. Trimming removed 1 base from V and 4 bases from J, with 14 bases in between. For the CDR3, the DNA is TGCAGCGTTGAAGGCGGGCGGACAGATTACAATGAGCAGTTCTTC. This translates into CSVEGGRTDYNEQFF.